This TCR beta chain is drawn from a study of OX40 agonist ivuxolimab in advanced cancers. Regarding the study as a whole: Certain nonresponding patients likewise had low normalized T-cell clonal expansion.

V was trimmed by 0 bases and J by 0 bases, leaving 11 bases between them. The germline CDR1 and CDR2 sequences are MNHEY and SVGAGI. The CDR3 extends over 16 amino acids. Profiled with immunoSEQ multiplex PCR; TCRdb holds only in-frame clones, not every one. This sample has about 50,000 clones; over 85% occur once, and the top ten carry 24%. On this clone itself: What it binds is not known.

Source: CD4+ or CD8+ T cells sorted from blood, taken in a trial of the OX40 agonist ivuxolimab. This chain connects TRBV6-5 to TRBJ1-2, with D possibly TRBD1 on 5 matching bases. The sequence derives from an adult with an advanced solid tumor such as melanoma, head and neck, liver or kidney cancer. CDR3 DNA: TGTGCCAGCAGTTACTCTGTAGGGGAAACTAACTATGGCTACACCTTC. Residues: CASSYSVGETNYGYTF.